The sequence of this TCR beta chain was determined in a study of breast tumors, draining lymph nodes, adjacent tissues. The study's findings and limits: Tumor TCR diversity was below lymph nodes but above nontumor tissue. Data fit most tumor T cells coming from lymph node, expanding in tumor. Luminal-like breast cancer showed significantly higher tumor–nontumor repertoire similarity than basal-like.

There are a few counts of this clonotype. Its antigen is undetermined. The CDR3 runs to 12 residues. Germline loops: CDR1 MDHEN, CDR2 SYDVKM. V lost 3 bases to trimming and J lost 7 bases, with 9 bases between them. Using its own MiXCR run on the multiplex PCR reads, TCRdb lists one record per CDR3 protein. Of 150,000 to 200,000 distinct CDR3 sequences in the sample, about 30% are singletons; the top ten hold 3% to 4%. The lymph nodes were axillary draining lymph nodes from breast cancer patients. The chain employs TRBV28 and TRBJ1-1, with a tentative D call TRBD1 (5 bases). This receptor was taken from a female donor with breast cancer. Some clones in this sample may be carry-over from other donors' samples. Sequencing was performed on axillary lymph node tissue. CDR3 loop: CASSFVDSEAFF. In DNA, the CDR3 is TGTGCCAGCAGTTTTGTTGACAGTGAAGCTTTCTTT.